The T cell receptor (beta chain) under discussion was sequenced for a study of shared clonotypes between healthy human individuals. General study results and limits: What naive subsets generally showed was a larger estimated richness than memory subsets showed. Lower generation probabilities were found for non-shared clonotypes than for those shared by all four donors.

Original handling: ImmunoSEQ gave junction-only sequences without quality scores, so filtering differed. Assay used: immunoSEQ multiplex PCR; TCRdb lists only in-frame clones, some missing. Clone size and V and J calls were adopted from that table, with D and trimming inferred from the DNA. The sample includes about 2.4 million clones, under 95% seen only once; the top ten take 0.36%. Trimming shortened V by 3 bases and J by 5 bases, and 8 bases separated the two germline ends. From germline, CDR1 is SEHNR and CDR2 FQNEAQ (reference sequence). There are 13 residues in the CDR3. This clone was seen once. Antigen: not known.

This receptor was taken from a young man in good health. Some clones in this sample may be carry-over from other donors' samples. The chain is built from TRBV7-9 and TRBJ2-1; a possible D gene is TRBD2 (5 bases). The sequenced sample was naive CD4+ T cells from PBMCs. As to subset: CD45RA+ positively selected. The CDR3 loop reads CASSFGLDNEQFF. CDR3 DNA sequence: TGTGCCAGCAGCTTCGGACTTGACAATGAGCAGTTCTTC.